This entry is about one TCR beta chain. The antigen remains undetermined. This specimen belongs to a study of T cell responses to AZD1222 COVID-19 vaccine. Study-level information: Second doses were pooled across both intervals (about 4 or about 12 weeks). Findings and caveats of the study: No repertoire was sampled before or during the peak T cell response, only after it. There were mostly white British donors and more females than males, and clonal diversity was possibly underestimated.

Repertoires were generated with immunoSEQ multiplex PCR, while TCRdb's copy carries only in-frame clones and drops some. Among some 120,000 clones listed, approximately 90% were seen once. The sequence was collected from an adult in good health. The source material was peripheral blood, sampled on day 0 of AZD1222 vaccination.

In nucleotides, the CDR3 is TGCGCCAGCAGCCAAGGGGCGGGCCAAGAGACCCAGTACTTC. Translation gives CASSQGAGQETQYF. V gene TRBV4-1 combines with J gene TRBJ2-5; tentatively, D is TRBD2 (5 bases). Germline CDR1 and CDR2: MGHRA and YSYEKL. V was cut by 1 base and J by 1 base, with 7 bases left in between. The CDR3 covers 14 residues.